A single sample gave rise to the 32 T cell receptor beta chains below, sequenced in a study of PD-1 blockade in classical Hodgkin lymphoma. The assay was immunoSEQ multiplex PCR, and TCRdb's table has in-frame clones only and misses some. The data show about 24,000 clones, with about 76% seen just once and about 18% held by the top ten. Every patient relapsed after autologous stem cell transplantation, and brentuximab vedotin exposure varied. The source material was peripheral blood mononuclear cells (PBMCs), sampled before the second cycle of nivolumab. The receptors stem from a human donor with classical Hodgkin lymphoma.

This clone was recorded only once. CDR3 sequence: CAWSKGQGTDTQYF. CDR3 nucleotide sequence: TGTGCCTGGAGTAAGGGACAGGGCACAGATACGCAGTATTTT. V is TRBV30 and J is TRBJ2-3; 8 nucleotides line up with TRBD1. J lost 1 base, V lost 2 bases, and 2 bases had no gene match. CDR1 and CDR2 from the germline V gene are GTSNPN and SVGIG (reference sequence). The CDR3 runs to 14 residues.

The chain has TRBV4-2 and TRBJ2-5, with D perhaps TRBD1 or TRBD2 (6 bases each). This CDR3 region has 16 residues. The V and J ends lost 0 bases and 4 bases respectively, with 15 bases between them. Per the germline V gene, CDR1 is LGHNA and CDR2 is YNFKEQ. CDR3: CASSQDSVGGAETQYF. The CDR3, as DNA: TGTGCCAGCAGCCAAGATAGTGTGGGGGGCGCAGAGACCCAGTACTTC.

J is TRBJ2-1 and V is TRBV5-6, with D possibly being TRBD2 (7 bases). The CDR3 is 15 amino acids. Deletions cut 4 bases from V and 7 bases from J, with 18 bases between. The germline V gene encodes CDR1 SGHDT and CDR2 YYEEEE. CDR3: CASSGAGGLGNEQFF. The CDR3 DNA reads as TGTGCCAGCAGCGGAGCCGGGGGGCTCGGTAATGAGCAGTTCTTC.

CDR3 DNA sequence: TGTGCCAGCAGCTTCTCACAGGGGGCCGCGACTTCCTACAATGAGCAGTTCTTC. Amino acids: CASSFSQGAATSYNEQFF. The chain uses TRBV11-3 and TRBJ2-1; TRBD1 matches 9 bases. CDR3 size: 18 residues. Germline CDR1 and CDR2: SGHNT and YENEEA. With V trimmed by 3 bases and J by 1 base, 10 bases remained unmatched.

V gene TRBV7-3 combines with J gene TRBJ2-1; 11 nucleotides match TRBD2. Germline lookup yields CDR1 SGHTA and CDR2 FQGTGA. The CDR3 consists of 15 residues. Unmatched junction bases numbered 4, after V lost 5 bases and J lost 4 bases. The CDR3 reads CASSPRLAGYNEQFF. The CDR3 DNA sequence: TGTGCCAGCAGCCCCCGACTAGCGGGGTACAATGAGCAGTTCTTC.

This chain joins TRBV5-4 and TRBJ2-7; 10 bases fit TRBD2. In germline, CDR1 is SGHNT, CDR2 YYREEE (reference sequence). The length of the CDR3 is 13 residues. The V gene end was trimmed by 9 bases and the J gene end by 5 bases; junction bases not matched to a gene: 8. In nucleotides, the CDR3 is TGTGCCATTGGGACTAGCGAGCGAAACGAGCAGTACTTC. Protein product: CAIGTSERNEQYF.

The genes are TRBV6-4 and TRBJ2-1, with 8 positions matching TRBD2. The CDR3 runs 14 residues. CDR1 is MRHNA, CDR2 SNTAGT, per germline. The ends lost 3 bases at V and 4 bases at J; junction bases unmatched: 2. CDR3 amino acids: CASSEIAGYNEQFF. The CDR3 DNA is TGTGCCAGCAGTGAGATAGCGGGATACAATGAGCAGTTCTTC.

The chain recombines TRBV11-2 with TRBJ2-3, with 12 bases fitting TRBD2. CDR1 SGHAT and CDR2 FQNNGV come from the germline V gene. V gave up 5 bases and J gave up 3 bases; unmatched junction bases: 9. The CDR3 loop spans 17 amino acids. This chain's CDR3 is CASSPGTSGRGTDTQYF. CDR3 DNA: TGTGCCAGCAGCCCCGGGACTAGCGGGCGTGGGACAGATACGCAGTATTTT.

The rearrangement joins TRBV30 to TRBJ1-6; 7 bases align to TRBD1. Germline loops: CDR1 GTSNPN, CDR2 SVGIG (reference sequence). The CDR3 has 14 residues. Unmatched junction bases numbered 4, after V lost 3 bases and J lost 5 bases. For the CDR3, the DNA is TGTGCCTGGAGGGGACAGTCAAATAATTCACCCCTCCACTTT. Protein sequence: CAWRGQSNNSPLHF.

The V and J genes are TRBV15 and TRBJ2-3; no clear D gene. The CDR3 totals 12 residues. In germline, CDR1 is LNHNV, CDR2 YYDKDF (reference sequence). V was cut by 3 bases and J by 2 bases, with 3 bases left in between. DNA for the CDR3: TGTGCCACCAGCAGGTACACAGATACGCAGTATTTT. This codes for CATSRYTDTQYF.

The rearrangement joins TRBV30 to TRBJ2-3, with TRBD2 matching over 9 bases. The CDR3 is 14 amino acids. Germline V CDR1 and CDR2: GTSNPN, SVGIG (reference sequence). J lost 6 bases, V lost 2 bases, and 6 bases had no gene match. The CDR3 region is CAWSPSSGADTQYF. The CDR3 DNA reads TGTGCCTGGAGTCCCTCTAGCGGGGCGGATACGCAGTATTTT.

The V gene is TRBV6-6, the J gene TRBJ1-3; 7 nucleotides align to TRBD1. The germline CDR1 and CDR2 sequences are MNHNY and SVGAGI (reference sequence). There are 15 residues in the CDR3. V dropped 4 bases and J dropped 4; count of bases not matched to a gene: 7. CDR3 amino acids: CASSSHRDRGNTIYF. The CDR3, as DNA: TGTGCCAGCAGTTCACACCGGGACAGAGGAAACACCATATATTTT.

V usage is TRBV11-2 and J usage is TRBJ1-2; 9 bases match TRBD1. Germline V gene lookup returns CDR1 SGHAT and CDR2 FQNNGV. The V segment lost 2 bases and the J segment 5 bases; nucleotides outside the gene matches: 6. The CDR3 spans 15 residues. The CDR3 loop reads CASSLPDRGGYGYTF. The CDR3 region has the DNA TGTGCCAGCAGCTTACCGGACAGGGGCGGGTATGGCTACACCTTC.

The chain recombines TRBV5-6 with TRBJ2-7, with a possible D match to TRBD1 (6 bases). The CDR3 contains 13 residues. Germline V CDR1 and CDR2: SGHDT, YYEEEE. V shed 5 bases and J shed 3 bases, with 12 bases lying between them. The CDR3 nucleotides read TGTGCCAGCAGTAATACAGGGCGCTACGAGCAGTACTTC. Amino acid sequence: CASSNTGRYEQYF.

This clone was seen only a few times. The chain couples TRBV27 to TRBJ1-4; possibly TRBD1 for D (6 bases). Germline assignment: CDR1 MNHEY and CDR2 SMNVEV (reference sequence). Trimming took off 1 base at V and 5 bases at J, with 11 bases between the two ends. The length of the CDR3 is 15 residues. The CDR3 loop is CASSLFGDTNEKLFF. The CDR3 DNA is TGTGCCAGCAGTTTATTCGGGGACACGAATGAAAAACTGTTTTTT.

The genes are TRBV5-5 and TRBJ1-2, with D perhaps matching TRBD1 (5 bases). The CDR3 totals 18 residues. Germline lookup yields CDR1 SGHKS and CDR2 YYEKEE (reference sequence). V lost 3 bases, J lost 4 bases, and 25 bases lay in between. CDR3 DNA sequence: TGTGCCAGCAGCTCGGAGCTGGGACTATGGATAAACATCTATGGCTACACCTTC. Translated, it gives CASSSELGLWINIYGYTF.

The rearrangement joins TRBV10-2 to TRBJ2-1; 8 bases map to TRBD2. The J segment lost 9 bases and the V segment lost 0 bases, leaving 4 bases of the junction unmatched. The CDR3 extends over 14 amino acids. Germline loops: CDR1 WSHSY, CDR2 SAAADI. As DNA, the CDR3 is TGCGCCAGCAGTGAGTCGGGCGGGGGGCTTGAGCAGTTCTTC. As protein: CASSESGGGLEQFF.

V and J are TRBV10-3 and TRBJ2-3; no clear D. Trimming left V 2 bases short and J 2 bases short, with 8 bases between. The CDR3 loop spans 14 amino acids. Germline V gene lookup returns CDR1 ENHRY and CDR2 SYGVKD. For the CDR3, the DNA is TGTGCCATCAGTGAGGTGGCGCTCACAGATACGCAGTATTTT. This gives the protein CAISEVALTDTQYF.

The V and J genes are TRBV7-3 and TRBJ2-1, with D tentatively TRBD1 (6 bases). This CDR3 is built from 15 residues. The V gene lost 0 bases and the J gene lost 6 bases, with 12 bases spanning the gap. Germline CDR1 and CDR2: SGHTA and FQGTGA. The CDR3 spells CASSLTSGALNEQFF. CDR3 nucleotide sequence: TGTGCCAGCAGCTTAACATCAGGGGCCCTCAATGAGCAGTTCTTC. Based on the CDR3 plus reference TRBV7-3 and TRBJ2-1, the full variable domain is GAGVSQTPSNKVTEKGKYVELRCDPISGHTALYWYRQSLGQGPEFLIYFQGTGAADDSGLPNDRFFAVRPEGSVSTLKIQRTERGDSAVYLCASSLTSGALNEQFFGPGTRLTVL.

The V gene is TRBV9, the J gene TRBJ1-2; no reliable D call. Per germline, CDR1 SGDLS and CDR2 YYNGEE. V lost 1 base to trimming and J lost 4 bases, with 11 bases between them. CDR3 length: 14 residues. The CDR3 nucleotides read TGTGCCAGCAGCGTATTGGAATTCGGCTATGGCTACACCTTC. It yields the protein CASSVLEFGYGYTF.

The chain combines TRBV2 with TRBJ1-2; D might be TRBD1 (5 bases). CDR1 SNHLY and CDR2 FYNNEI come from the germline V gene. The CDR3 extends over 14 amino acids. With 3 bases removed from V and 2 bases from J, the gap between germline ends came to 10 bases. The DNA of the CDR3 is TGTGCCAGCAGTGAGGTGGGGCCCAACTATGGCTACACCTTC. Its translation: CASSEVGPNYGYTF.

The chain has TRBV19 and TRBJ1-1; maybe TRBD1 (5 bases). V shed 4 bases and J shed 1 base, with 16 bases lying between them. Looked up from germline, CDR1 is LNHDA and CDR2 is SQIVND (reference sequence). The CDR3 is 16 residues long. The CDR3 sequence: CASSNGWAGENTEAFF. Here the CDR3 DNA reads TGTGCCAGTAGTAACGGGTGGGCGGGGGAGAACACTGAAGCTTTCTTT.

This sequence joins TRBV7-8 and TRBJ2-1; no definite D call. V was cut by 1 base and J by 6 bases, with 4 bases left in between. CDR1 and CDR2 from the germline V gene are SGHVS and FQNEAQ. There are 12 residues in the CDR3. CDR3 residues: CASSLGTNEQFF. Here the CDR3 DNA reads TGTGCCAGCAGCTTAGGGACCAATGAGCAGTTCTTC.

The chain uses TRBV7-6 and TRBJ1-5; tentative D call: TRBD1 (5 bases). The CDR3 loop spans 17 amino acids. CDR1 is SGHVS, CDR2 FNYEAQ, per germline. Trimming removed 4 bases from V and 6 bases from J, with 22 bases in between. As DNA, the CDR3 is TGTGCCAGCAGCTATTACCCGGGACCTTACGAACCTCAGCCCCAGCATTTT. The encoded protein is CASSYYPGPYEPQPQHF.

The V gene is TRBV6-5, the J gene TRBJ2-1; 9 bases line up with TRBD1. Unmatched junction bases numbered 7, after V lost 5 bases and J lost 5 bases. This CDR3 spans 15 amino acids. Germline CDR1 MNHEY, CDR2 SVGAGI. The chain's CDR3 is CASSKPGQGHNEQFF. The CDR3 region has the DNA TGTGCCAGCAGTAAACCGGGACAGGGCCACAATGAGCAGTTCTTC.

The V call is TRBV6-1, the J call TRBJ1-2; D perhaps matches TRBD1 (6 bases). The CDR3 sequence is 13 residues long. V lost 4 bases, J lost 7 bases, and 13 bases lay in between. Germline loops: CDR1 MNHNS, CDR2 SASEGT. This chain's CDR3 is CASSATGASGYTF. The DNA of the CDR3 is TGTGCCAGCAGTGCGACAGGTGCGAGTGGCTACACCTTC.

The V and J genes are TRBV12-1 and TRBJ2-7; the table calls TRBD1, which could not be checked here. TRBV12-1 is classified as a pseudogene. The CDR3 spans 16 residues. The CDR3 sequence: CASSIWRQSGSYEQYF. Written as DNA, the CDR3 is TGTGCCAGCAGCATTTGGCGACAGTCGGGCTCCTACGAGCAGTACTTC.

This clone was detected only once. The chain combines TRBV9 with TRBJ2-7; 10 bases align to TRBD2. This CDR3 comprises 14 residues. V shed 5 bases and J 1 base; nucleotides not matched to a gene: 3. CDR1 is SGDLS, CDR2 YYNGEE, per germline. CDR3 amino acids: CASSSGRNSYEQYF. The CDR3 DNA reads TGTGCCAGCAGTAGCGGGAGGAATTCCTACGAGCAGTACTTC. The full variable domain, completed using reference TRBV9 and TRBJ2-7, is DSGVTQTPKHLITATGQRVTLRCSPRSGDLSVYWYQQSLDQGLQFLIQYYNGEERAKGNILERFSAQQFPDLHSELNLSSLELGDSALYFCASSSGRNSYEQYFGPGTRLTVT.

As DNA, the CDR3 is TGTGCCAGCAGCAAAAGGGGGGGGATAATGGCTATGAACACTGAAGCTTTCTTT. As protein: CASSKRGGIMAMNTEAFF. The rearrangement links TRBV11-2 to TRBJ1-1, with D possibly TRBD1 on 6 matching bases. The CDR3 has 18 amino acids. CDR1 and CDR2 (germline): SGHAT, FQNNGV. With 5 bases removed from V and 0 bases from J, the gap between germline ends came to 22 bases.

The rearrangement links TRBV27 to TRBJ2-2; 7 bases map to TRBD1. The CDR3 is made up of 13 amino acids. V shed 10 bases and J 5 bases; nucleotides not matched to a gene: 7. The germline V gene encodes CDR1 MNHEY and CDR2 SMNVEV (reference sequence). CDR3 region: CATMTGLTGELFF. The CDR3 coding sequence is TGTGCCACCATGACAGGGCTTACCGGGGAGCTGTTTTTT.

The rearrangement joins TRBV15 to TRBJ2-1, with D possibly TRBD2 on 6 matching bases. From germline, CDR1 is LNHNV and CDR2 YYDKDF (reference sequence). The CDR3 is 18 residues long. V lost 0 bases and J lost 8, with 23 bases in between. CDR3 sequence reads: CATSRDRGSGVWVHEQFF. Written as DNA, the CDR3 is TGTGCCACCAGCAGAGATCGGGGGTCCGGGGTGTGGGTTCATGAGCAGTTCTTC.

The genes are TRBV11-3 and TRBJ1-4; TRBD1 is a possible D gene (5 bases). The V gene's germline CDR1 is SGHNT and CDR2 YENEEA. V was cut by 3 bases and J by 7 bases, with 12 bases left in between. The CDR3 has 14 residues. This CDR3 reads CASSFSGMGEKLFF. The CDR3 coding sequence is TGTGCCAGCAGCTTTTCAGGGATGGGTGAAAAACTGTTTTTT.